This TCR beta chain was observed in a study of metastatic and nonmetastatic thyroid tumors. Among the patients, none had received any treatment before thyroid surgery. Using MiXCR, TCRdb re-called clones from the PCR reads. The sample gives roughly 30,000 clones, 15% to 20% of which show up once; over 3.5% is in the top ten. Study conclusions and caveats: It was reportedly found that TCR beta diversity was significantly higher in malignant thyroid tumors than in benign nodules, a difference seen in both blood and tumor samples.

Germline CDR1 MDHEN, CDR2 SYDVKM. The CDR3 runs to 13 residues. The V and J ends lost 5 bases and 3 bases respectively, with 10 bases between them. This clone was recorded many times. Its antigen is as yet unknown. The TCR was taken from a female donor with papillary thyroid cancer or a benign thyroid nodule (not recorded which). Some clones in this sample may be carry-over from other donors' samples. V and J are TRBV28 and TRBJ1-2, with unresolved D. The sample was blood. CDR3 nucleotides: TGTGCCAGCAGTCCGTTGGACCACTATGGCTACACCTTC. The encoded protein is CASSPLDHYGYTF.